This T cell receptor (beta chain) is drawn from a study of T cell repertoires in cytomegalovirus infection. As for the study in general: It was the public TCR beta signatures that indicated both CMV infection and matching HLA type.

MiXCR, run by TCRdb on the reads, gives a single entry per CDR3 protein. The sample carries some 940,000 distinct CDR3 sequences, around 30% recorded once. CDR3 size: 14 residues. Trimming left V 4 bases short and J 6 bases short, with 14 bases between. Germline V gene data show CDR1 as ENHRY and CDR2 as SYGVKD. As concerns this clonotype: What it binds is unknown.

The chain is built from TRBV10-3 and TRBJ2-3; D may be TRBD1 (6 bases). This sample comprised cultured CD8+ T cells from PBMCs, obtained from culture after CMV antigen stimulation. This TCR was sampled from a human donor in good health (CMV status not recorded). Some clones in this sample may be carry-over from other donors' samples. The CDR3 here is CAISGTGMGDTQYF. In DNA, the CDR3 is TGTGCCATCAGTGGAACAGGGATGGGGGATACGCAGTATTTT.